The 13 T cell receptor beta chains listed next were all sequenced from one sample in a study of blood T cells in healthy people across ages. Sample-barcoded 5' priming and a J-beta primer mix drove a second PCR of about 6 to 11 cycles. TCRdb processed the 5' RACE reads anew with MiXCR; each CDR3 protein has one entry. This sample has around 500,000 distinct CDR3 sequences, with about 29% found just once. The same data also contributed to another study, on T cells of mothers and their children.

Sequencing input: blood. These receptor sequences come from a boy aged 2 to 9 in good health.

V is TRBV7-9 and J is TRBJ2-6; 11 bases match TRBD1. The V segment lost 5 bases and the J segment 2 bases; nucleotides outside the gene matches: 8. This CDR3 comprises 18 residues. Per germline, CDR1 SEHNR and CDR2 FQNEAQ (reference sequence). The CDR3 DNA is TGTGCCAGCAGCAGCCGGACAGGGGGCAGGCCTGGGGCCAACGTCCTGACTTTC. It is translated as CASSSRTGGRPGANVLTF.

This clonotype has a handful of counts. The chain couples TRBV5-5 to TRBJ2-1; no clear D. The CDR3 extends over 15 amino acids. Trimming pared 4 bases from V and 0 bases from J, leaving 11 bases between. Germline V gene data show CDR1 as SGHKS and CDR2 as YYEKEE (reference sequence). The CDR3 sequence: CASSAEISSYNEQFF. CDR3 sequence (DNA): TGTGCCAGCAGCGCAGAAATCAGCTCCTACAATGAGCAGTTCTTC.

This chain links TRBV5-1 with TRBJ1-4; a possible D gene is TRBD1 (6 bases). Germline CDR1 reads SGHRS; CDR2 reads YFSETQ. The CDR3 has 16 residues. Trimming took off 4 bases at V and 3 bases at J, with 16 bases between the two ends. The chain's CDR3 is CASSIGTAGANEKLFF. CDR3 coding DNA: TGCGCCAGCAGCATAGGAACCGCAGGGGCTAATGAAAAACTGTTTTTT.

The chain uses TRBV7-9 and TRBJ1-2; D is uncertain. The CDR3 runs 18 residues. Germline V lookup: CDR1 SEHNR, CDR2 FQNEAQ (reference sequence). Trimming removed 1 base from V and 0 bases from J, with 18 bases in between. As DNA, the CDR3 is TGTGCCAGCAGCTTAGAAGGGCGTCGGTGGGGAGCTAACTATGGCTACACCTTC. Protein sequence: CASSLEGRRWGANYGYTF.

This clonotype has only a few counts. The chain combines TRBV6-2 or TRBV6-3 with TRBJ2-5; the D is unclear. The end of the DNA fits TRBJ2-7 better, so the J call may be wrong. Germline loops: CDR1 MNHEY, CDR2 SVGEGT. The CDR3 spans 12 residues. The CDR3 reads CASSLTLYEQYF. The CDR3 DNA sequence: TGTGCCAGCAGTTTGACCCTTTACGAGCAGTACTTC.

Notes on this clonotype: A single base separates this from a much larger clone, so it may be a read error. The rearrangement joins TRBV5-4 to TRBJ2-5; no reliable D call. In germline, CDR1 is SGHNT, CDR2 YYREEE (reference sequence). This CDR3 is 12 amino acids long. Trimming removed 5 bases at V and 0 bases at J, with 5 bases between. For the CDR3, the DNA is TGTGCCAGCAGAATAGACCAAGAGACCCAGTACTTC. Translation: CASRIDQETQYF.

This chain links TRBV11-2 with TRBJ2-7; D ambiguous. Germline-derived CDR1 and CDR2 are SGHAT and FQNNGV. V was cut by 5 bases and J by 4 bases, with 9 bases left in between. The CDR3 sequence is 12 residues long. This chain's CDR3 is CASSPVSYEQYF. CDR3 DNA sequence: TGTGCCAGCAGCCCAGTATCTTACGAGCAGTACTTC.

In this sample, this clonotype turned up a few times. The chain has TRBV11-2 and TRBJ1-1, with 7 bases that match TRBD1. The germline V gene encodes CDR1 SGHAT and CDR2 FQNNGV. Unmatched junction bases numbered 7, after V lost 5 bases and J lost 4 bases. CDR3 length: 14 amino acids. The CDR3 DNA is TGTGCCAGCAGCCAATGGACAGGAGCCACTGAAGCTTTCTTT. It translates to CASSQWTGATEAFF.

This clonotype was detected only a few times. The gene calls are TRBV5-4 and TRBJ2-7, with TRBD1 identical over 7 bases. Germline V gives CDR1 SGHNT, CDR2 YYREEE (reference sequence). This CDR3 is built from 17 residues. V lost 4 bases and J lost 0; bases outside the gene matches: 13. CDR3 DNA sequence: TGTGCCAGCAGCCAAGGGGGCGCCAGGACCAGCTCCTACGAGCAGTACTTC. It specifies CASSQGGARTSSYEQYF.

This rearrangement joins TRBV2 to TRBJ2-1, with 11 bases that match TRBD2. The V segment lost 2 bases and the J segment 8 bases; nucleotides outside the gene matches: 11. This CDR3 region has 17 residues. Germline CDR1 is SNHLY and CDR2 is FYNNEI. The CDR3 region is CASSEMLAGGRGDEQFF. The CDR3 DNA is TGTGCCAGCAGTGAAATGCTAGCGGGGGGCCGAGGTGATGAGCAGTTCTTC.

This chain connects TRBV28 to TRBJ1-4; TRBD1 aligns across 8 bases. CDR3 size: 14 residues. In germline, CDR1 is MDHEN, CDR2 SYDVKM. CDR3 loop: CAAGQDATNEKLFF. The CDR3 DNA sequence: TGTGCGGCGGGACAGGATGCAACTAATGAAAAACTGTTTTTT.

V is TRBV5-1 and J is TRBJ2-2; 9 bases line up with TRBD2. V dropped 4 bases and J dropped 3; count of bases not matched to a gene: 4. The CDR3 loop spans 15 amino acids. Germline CDR1 is SGHRS and CDR2 is YFSETQ. The CDR3 spells CASSIIAGDTGELFF. The CDR3 DNA reads TGCGCCAGCAGCATTATAGCGGGGGACACCGGGGAGCTGTTTTTT.

A few counts support this clonotype. V and J are TRBV7-9 and TRBJ2-7, with TRBD1 matching over 7 bases. V was clipped by 5 bases and J by 2 bases; unmatched bases: 3. Per the germline V gene, CDR1 is SEHNR and CDR2 is FQNEAQ (reference sequence). This CDR3 spans 13 amino acids. DNA of the CDR3: TGTGCCAGCAGCGAGGGACAGACCTACGAGCAGTACTTC. It yields the protein CASSEGQTYEQYF.